This T cell receptor beta chain came from a study of cytomegalovirus exposure and HLA in healthy donors. At the level of the study: An early data release held tens of millions of unique TCRs from HLA-typed donors.

Findings and limits, study-wide: Rates of TCR association differed by HLA locus in a later analysis, with DRB1 highest and HLA-C lowest. Later analysis identified several of the most significant clusters that appeared linked to common viral pathogens.

The PCR ran on 60 Vbeta and 13 Jbeta primers. Data came from immunoSEQ multiplex PCR; TCRdb stores just in-frame clones and leaves some out. The table has 150,000 to 200,000 clones, about 80% seen once. Details on this clone: The antigen remains unidentified.

Input material: PBMCs. The clonotype was recovered from a woman in her 50s in good health and CMV-seronegative.

The CDR3: CASSLASNASPLHF. The CDR3 nucleotides read TGTGCCAGCAGCTTAGCTTCTAACGCTTCACCCCTCCACTTT. V is TRBV7-9 and J is TRBJ1-6; D call uncertain. Trimming took 0 bases from V and 9 from J, leaving 9 bases between them. In germline, CDR1 is SEHNR, CDR2 FQNEAQ (reference sequence). The CDR3 extends over 14 amino acids.